The subject of this entry is one T cell receptor (beta chain). Its specificity is not known. The record originates from a study of regulatory and conventional T cells in RAG deficiency. General study points: Shannon entropy was markedly lower and Simpson indices higher in RAG-deficient patients than control T-cell subsets. Other subsets showed 9.5 to 10-fold reductions, but Treg unique TCR beta sequences fell roughly 100-fold in these patients. Shorter CDR3s in all patient subsets; >90% Treg-Tconv overlap in Omenn.

V shed 0 bases and J shed 2 bases, with 10 bases lying between them. The CDR3 spans 15 residues. Germline V gene lookup returns CDR1 MRHNA and CDR2 SNTAGT. TCRdb's copy holds only in-frame clones and misses some; the assay was immunoSEQ multiplex PCR. The table shows roughly 19,000 clones, with roughly 90% occurring only once. Genomic DNA came from blood regulatory T cells gated CD4+ CD25-high CD127-low. A further study also used this sample, focusing on regulatory T cells. That paper states: Primers: 52 TRBV forward and 13 TRBJ reverse. In patients, unique TRB V-J pairs were restricted and V/J usage skewed, especially in Tregs.

The chain couples TRBV6-4 to TRBJ1-2; D may be TRBD1 (5 bases). The TCR comes from a human donor in good health. The specimen sequenced was Tregs sorted from blood. In DNA, the CDR3 is TGTGCCAGCAGTGACTCCGCAGGGCCGAACTATGGCTACACCTTC. Translated, it gives CASSDSAGPNYGYTF.